This T cell receptor (beta chain) was sequenced during a study of cytomegalovirus exposure and HLA in healthy donors. Study in general: Within an early data release were about 85 million unique TCRs drawn from HLA-typed donors. The study, taken as a whole, reports: Productive status was seen about 87% or about 30% of the time for most TCR beta V segments in an earlier analysis. With later analysis, a missense DCLRE1C variant became linked to TCR beta V- and J-gene trimming.

Comments on this clone: Its cognate antigen is unknown.

Germline CDR1 SEHNR, CDR2 FQNEAQ (reference sequence). The CDR3 extends over 12 amino acids. V dropped 3 bases and J dropped 3 bases, with 5 bases sitting between them. The PCR used 60 Vbeta and 13 Jbeta primers. Profiling relied on immunoSEQ multiplex PCR, and the TCRdb table lists in-frame clones only, not all of them. Among more than 85,000 clones listed, 79% were seen once. This chain joins TRBV7-9 and TRBJ2-5; D possibly corresponds to TRBD2 (5 bases). The sequenced sample consisted of PBMCs. The receptor's source is a male donor in good health and CMV-seropositive. In nucleotides, the CDR3 is TGTGCCAGCAGCTTCGGGGAAGAGACCCAGTACTTC. Translating it yields CASSFGEETQYF.